The 32 T cell receptor beta chains in this list originate from one sample, sequenced in a study of beta chain features in type 1 diabetes. Expressed TCRB transcripts were sequenced, since all the RNA that had been isolated was reverse transcribed. Generated by immunoSEQ multiplex PCR, the TCRdb table keeps only in-frame clones and is missing some. This sample yields 350,000 to 450,000 clones, of which over 12% are seen a single time; approximately 0.019% belongs to the top ten. The sample consisted of naive CD4+ T cells from blood. The receptor set was obtained from a woman under 30 in good health.

The J gene is TRBJ2-3, the V gene TRBV14; D is perhaps TRBD2 (6 bases). The ends were cut back, 3 bases at V and 6 bases at J, with 13 bases in the middle. Germline loops: CDR1 SGHDN, CDR2 FVKESK. The CDR3 loop spans 14 amino acids. This CDR3 is CASSHRLGLDTQYF. In DNA, the CDR3 is TGTGCCAGCAGCCACAGACTAGGTCTCGATACGCAGTATTTT.

This clone has just a few counts. The chain has TRBV7-9 and TRBJ2-1, with a tentative D call TRBD2 (5 bases). The CDR3 covers 16 residues. Germline V CDR1 and CDR2: SEHNR, FQNEAQ (reference sequence). Between the trimmed V and J ends, which lost 2 bases and 5 bases, there was a span of 16 bases. The chain's CDR3 is CASSLTRVGSDNEQFF. The DNA of the CDR3 is TGTGCCAGCAGCTTAACGAGGGTAGGTTCCGACAATGAGCAGTTCTTC.

The rearrangement uses TRBV11-2 and TRBJ2-1; 7 nucleotides line up with TRBD2. CDR3 length: 13 amino acids. Germline V gene data show CDR1 as SGHAT and CDR2 as FQNNGV. J was trimmed by 4 bases and V by 6 bases; bases with no gene match: 3. DNA for the CDR3: TGTGCCAGCAGGATTAGCGGGTACAATGAGCAGTTCTTC. This translates into CASRISGYNEQFF.

This clone came up a few times. The chain joins TRBV7-9 to TRBJ1-2, with a possible D match to TRBD1 (6 bases). CDR3 length: 13 residues. Per germline, CDR1 SEHNR and CDR2 FQNEAQ (reference sequence). The V end lost 5 bases, the J end lost 3 bases, and 10 bases lay between the germline ends. The CDR3 nucleotides read TGTGCCAGCAGCCCGGACAGCTACTATGGCTACACCTTC. This codes for CASSPDSYYGYTF.

The V and J genes are TRBV10-3 and TRBJ2-7; 9 bases match TRBD1. This CDR3 has 14 amino acids. The V and J ends lost 3 bases and 5 bases, in that order; junction bases with no gene match: 5. In germline, CDR1 is ENHRY, CDR2 SYGVKD. The CDR3 sequence is CAISDRTGADEQYF. The CDR3 DNA is TGTGCCATCAGTGACCGGACAGGGGCGGACGAGCAGTACTTC.

This clone has only a few counts. This chain uses TRBV7-2 with TRBJ2-1; 9 bases align to TRBD2. Germline-derived CDR1 and CDR2 are SGHTA and FQGNSA. Trimming at V came to 4 bases and at J to 10 bases, leaving 8 bases not matched to a gene. The CDR3 spans 14 residues. CDR3 in DNA: TGTGCCAGCAGCTCCCCGACTAGCGGAAAGGAGCAGTTCTTC. Its translation is CASSSPTSGKEQFF.

This clone came up a few times. The J gene is TRBJ2-1, the V gene TRBV2; 7 bases match TRBD1. The CDR3 length is 14 residues. CDR1 is SNHLY, CDR2 FYNNEI, per germline. V lost 7 bases, J lost 2 bases, and 5 bases stayed unmatched. The CDR3, as DNA: TGTGCCAGCAAGGACAGGCTGACCTACAATGAGCAGTTCTTC. It yields the protein CASKDRLTYNEQFF.

The gene calls are TRBV30 and TRBJ2-7; D is unclear. The CDR3 contains 13 residues. Germline loops: CDR1 GTSNPN, CDR2 SVGIG (reference sequence). V lost 0 bases and J lost 0, with 6 bases in between. CDR3 residues: CAWSVRFSYEQYF. Written as DNA, the CDR3 is TGTGCCTGGAGTGTACGGTTCTCCTACGAGCAGTACTTC.

This clone showed up just a few times. The rearrangement joins TRBV5-1 to TRBJ1-2, with 8 positions matching TRBD1. CDR1 and CDR2 (germline): SGHRS, YFSETQ. There are 14 residues in the CDR3. V shed 1 base and J 3 bases; nucleotides not matched to a gene: 2. CDR3 amino acids: CASSLSGGDYGYTF. CDR3 nucleotides: TGCGCCAGCAGCTTGTCAGGGGGCGACTATGGCTACACCTTC.

This clone has a handful of counts. V is TRBV2 and J is TRBJ1-5; 7 bases agree with TRBD1. V trimming: 5 bases; J trimming: 4 bases; junction bases outside the gene matches: 5. This CDR3 has 14 residues. Per germline, CDR1 SNHLY and CDR2 FYNNEI. The CDR3 nucleotides are TGTGCCAGCAGTTTGACAGGGACTAATCAGCCCCAGCATTTT. Translating gives CASSLTGTNQPQHF.

J is TRBJ2-3 and V is TRBV11-2; 8 bases align to TRBD1. The V and J ends lost 8 bases and 7 bases, in that order; junction bases with no gene match: 14. The germline CDR1 and CDR2 sequences are SGHAT and FQNNGV. This CDR3 contains 15 residues. In DNA, the CDR3 is TGTGCCAGCCGGACGGACAGGGTCATATGGAATACGCAGTATTTT. Its translation is CASRTDRVIWNTQYF.

The V gene is TRBV7-2, the J gene TRBJ2-7; D may be TRBD1 (6 bases). Germline CDR1 is SGHTA and CDR2 is FQGNSA. This CDR3 region has 15 residues. Trimming took off 5 bases at V and 3 bases at J, with 17 bases between the two ends. The CDR3 bases are TGTGCCAGCAGCCCCCAAGGGGGTCGGGGCTACGAGCAGTACTTC. It yields the protein CASSPQGGRGYEQYF.

This clone was seen a few times. The rearrangement links TRBV6-5 to TRBJ2-1; tentatively, D is TRBD2 (5 bases). Germline V gene sequence: CDR1 MNHEY, CDR2 SVGAGI. This CDR3 has 16 amino acids. Trimming took off 4 bases at V and 8 bases at J, with 21 bases between the two ends. The CDR3 region is CASSSVGETRSYEQFF. The DNA of the CDR3 is TGTGCCAGCAGTTCCGTGGGAGAGACAAGATCGTATGAGCAGTTCTTC.

V usage is TRBV6-5 and J usage is TRBJ2-2; 10 nucleotides align to TRBD1. The V gene's germline CDR1 is MNHEY and CDR2 SVGAGI. V trimming: 7 bases; J trimming: 6 bases; junction bases outside the gene matches: 5. This CDR3 comprises 14 residues. The CDR3 is CASTLTGGAGELFF. As DNA, the CDR3 is TGTGCCAGCACCTTGACAGGGGGCGCCGGGGAGCTGTTTTTT.

This clone has just a few counts. This chain joins TRBV4-3 and TRBJ2-2, with a weak D call TRBD2 (5 bases). Germline V gene sequence: CDR1 LGHNA, CDR2 YSLEER. CDR3 length equals 14 residues. The germline V and J ends were trimmed by 10 bases and 2 bases, with 14 bases remaining between them. The CDR3 region has the DNA TGCGCCACCGCACGGGGAGTAAACACCGGGGAGCTGTTTTTT. This gives the protein CATARGVNTGELFF.

The rearrangement joins TRBV29-1 to TRBJ2-7, with TRBD1 as a possible D gene (6 bases). Per the germline V gene, CDR1 is SQVTM and CDR2 is ANQGSEA. The CDR3 spans 13 residues. Trimming left V 7 bases short and J 2 bases short, with 15 bases between. The CDR3 sequence is CSATQGRAYEQYF. CDR3 bases: TGCAGCGCGACACAGGGTAGGGCCTACGAGCAGTACTTC.

The table lists this clone with a few counts. The chain is built from TRBV29-1 and TRBJ2-3; TRBD2 matches 7 bases. V lost 4 bases and J lost 5; bases outside the gene matches: 15. The CDR3 covers 16 residues. Germline V gives CDR1 SQVTM, CDR2 ANQGSEA. This chain's CDR3 is CSVGVGAGVRRDTQYF. The CDR3 bases are TGCAGCGTTGGAGTAGGGGCGGGAGTAAGGAGAGATACGCAGTATTTT.

This clone was seen more than once but under ten times. The genes are TRBV5-1 and TRBJ2-5, with a weak D call TRBD2 (6 bases). Germline values: CDR1 SGHRS, CDR2 YFSETQ. This CDR3 comprises 13 residues. Trimming left V 3 bases short and J 4 bases short, with 10 bases between. The CDR3 DNA follows: TGCGCCAGCAGCTCCTACGGGGGAGAGACCCAGTACTTC. Translating it yields CASSSYGGETQYF.

This clone has only a few counts. The chain couples TRBV5-1 to TRBJ2-1; 8 bases line up with TRBD1. V lost 5 bases to trimming and J lost 4 bases; unmatched junction nucleotides: 11. The CDR3 totals 16 residues. Per the germline V gene, CDR1 is SGHRS and CDR2 is YFSETQ. The CDR3 is CASRDRAGGFYNEQFF. The CDR3 region has the DNA TGCGCCAGCAGGGATAGGGCAGGGGGCTTTTACAATGAGCAGTTCTTC.

The chain recombines TRBV2 with TRBJ1-1, with 7 bases fitting TRBD1. After removal of 6 bases from V and 5 bases from J, the junction contained 6 bases not matched to a gene. This CDR3 comprises 13 residues. Per germline, CDR1 SNHLY and CDR2 FYNNEI. The chain's CDR3 is CASRGQVGTEAFF. For the CDR3, the DNA is TGTGCCAGCAGAGGACAGGTAGGGACTGAAGCTTTCTTT.

This clone was picked up a small number of times. The rearrangement uses TRBV30 and TRBJ1-1; TRBD1 is a possible D gene (6 bases). The CDR3 is 13 amino acids. The germline V gene has CDR1 GTSNPN and CDR2 SVGIG (reference sequence). Trimming took 4 bases from V and 1 from J, leaving 10 bases between them. The CDR3 region has the DNA TGTGCCTGGAAGAACAGGGAGAACACTGAAGCTTTCTTT. It is translated as CAWKNRENTEAFF.

The chain is built from TRBV25-1 and TRBJ1-1; TRBD1 matches at 9 bases. Looked up from germline, CDR1 is MGHDK and CDR2 is SYGVNS. V lost 4 bases, J lost 4 bases, and 1 base stayed unmatched. The CDR3 is 13 residues long. CDR3 residues: CASSATGGTEAFF. The CDR3 bases are TGTGCCAGCAGTGCGACAGGGGGCACTGAAGCTTTCTTT. Full variable domain (missing parts from reference TRBV25-1 and TRBJ1-1): EADIYQTPRYLVIGTGKKITLECSQTMGHDKMYWYQQDPGMELHLIHYSYGVNSTEKGDLSSESTVSRIRTEHFPLTLESARPSHTSQYLCASSATGGTEAFFGQGTRLTVV.

This clone came up a few times. V is TRBV7-9 and J is TRBJ2-5; 15 bases agree with TRBD2. J lost 4 bases, V lost 4 bases, and 7 bases had no gene match. Germline assignment: CDR1 SEHNR and CDR2 FQNEAQ (reference sequence). The CDR3 loop spans 17 amino acids. The CDR3 here is CASSSSGTSGRRETQYF. The CDR3, as DNA: TGTGCCAGCAGCTCGAGCGGGACTAGCGGGAGGAGAGAGACCCAGTACTTC.

The CDR3 bases are TGTGCCTGGAGTGTACAGTTCGGGACTAGACTCTACGAGCAGTACTTC. Translated: CAWSVQFGTRLYEQYF. V usage is TRBV30 and J usage is TRBJ2-7; 8 nucleotides agree with TRBD2. V lost 0 bases, J lost 3 bases, and 10 bases stayed unmatched. CDR3 length: 16 residues. In germline, CDR1 is GTSNPN, CDR2 SVGIG (reference sequence).

In this sample, this clone turned up a few times. The V call is TRBV29-1, the J call TRBJ2-5; 8 nucleotides line up with TRBD2. CDR3 length: 12 amino acids. Germline V gene sequence: CDR1 SQVTM, CDR2 ANQGSEA. Trimming took 8 bases from V and 4 from J; bases not matched to a gene: 6. The DNA of the CDR3 is TGCAGCTTTGGACTAGCTGGAGAGACCCAGTACTTC. This gives the protein CSFGLAGETQYF.

The genes are TRBV30 and TRBJ1-3; possible D gene TRBD1, 5 bases. CDR1 GTSNPN and CDR2 SVGIG come from the germline V gene (reference sequence). The CDR3 is made up of 16 amino acids. V was cut by 4 bases and J by 0 bases, with 16 bases left in between. CDR3 coding DNA: TGTGCCTGGACCCAAAACAGGCACCACTCTGGAAACACCATATATTTT. This sequence encodes CAWTQNRHHSGNTIYF. The full variable domain, its missing parts supplied by reference TRBV30 and TRBJ1-3, is SQTIHQWPATLVQPVGSPLSLECTVEGTSNPNLYWYRQAAGRGLQLLFYSVGIGQISSEVPQNLSASRPQDRQFILSSKKLLLSDSGFYLCAWTQNRHHSGNTIYFGEGSWLTVV.

This clone was detected only a few times. The V call is TRBV28, the J call TRBJ2-3; D may be TRBD2 (5 bases). This CDR3 spans 11 amino acids. V dropped 4 bases and J dropped 14 bases, with 13 bases sitting between them. CDR1 and CDR2 from the germline V gene are MDHEN and SYDVKM. The CDR3: CASSSRVRAYF. The CDR3 DNA sequence: TGTGCCAGCAGTTCGCGGGTTCGGGCGTATTTT.

This clone has only a few counts. The chain joins TRBV30 to TRBJ2-1; D might be TRBD2 (5 bases). The CDR3 runs 12 residues. Germline V gives CDR1 GTSNPN, CDR2 SVGIG (reference sequence). V lost 5 bases to trimming and J lost 6 bases, with 11 bases between them. The CDR3 bases are TGTGCCTGGCAGAAGAGGGTCAATGAGCAGTTCTTC. Its translation: CAWQKRVNEQFF.

V usage is TRBV2 and J usage is TRBJ1-3; the D gene is possibly TRBD1 (5 bases). Trimming removed 2 bases at V and 3 bases at J, with 14 bases between. CDR3 length: 16 residues. Germline CDR1 and CDR2: SNHLY and FYNNEI. CDR3 in DNA: TGTGCCAGCAGTGAACGTCACAGGAGCTTTGGAAACACCATATATTTT. Its translation: CASSERHRSFGNTIYF.

The chain carries TRBV15 and TRBJ1-4; 7 bases map to TRBD1. V was pared by 5 bases and J by 8 bases, with 5 bases of the junction left unmatched. Germline values: CDR1 LNHNV, CDR2 YYDKDF (reference sequence). This CDR3 has 13 amino acids. The CDR3 reads CATSVGTAEKLFF. In nucleotides, the CDR3 is TGTGCCACCAGCGTCGGGACAGCCGAAAAACTGTTTTTT.

This chain connects TRBV2 to TRBJ2-7; 10 bases map to TRBD1. Germline values: CDR1 SNHLY, CDR2 FYNNEI. Trimming cost V 4 bases and J 6 bases; bases outside gene matches: 0. CDR3 length: 12 amino acids. CDR3 in amino acids: CASSGDRGEQYF. The DNA of the CDR3 is TGTGCCAGCAGTGGGGACAGGGGCGAGCAGTACTTC. The full variable domain, rest sourced from reference TRBV2 and TRBJ2-7, is EPEVTQTPSHQVTQMGQEVILRCVPISNHLYFYWYRQILGQKVEFLVSFYNNEISEKSEIFDDQFSVERPDGSNFTLKIRSTKLEDSAMYFCASSGDRGEQYFGPGTRLTVT.

The chain has TRBV4-3 and TRBJ2-2, with 10 bases fitting TRBD2. The CDR3 consists of 17 residues. Germline V gene lookup returns CDR1 LGHNA and CDR2 YSLEER. Trimming took 1 base from V and 7 from J; bases not matched to a gene: 9. CDR3 protein: CASSQASSGSLNGELFF. In nucleotides, the CDR3 is TGCGCCAGCAGCCAAGCCTCTAGCGGGAGCCTGAACGGGGAGCTGTTTTTT.